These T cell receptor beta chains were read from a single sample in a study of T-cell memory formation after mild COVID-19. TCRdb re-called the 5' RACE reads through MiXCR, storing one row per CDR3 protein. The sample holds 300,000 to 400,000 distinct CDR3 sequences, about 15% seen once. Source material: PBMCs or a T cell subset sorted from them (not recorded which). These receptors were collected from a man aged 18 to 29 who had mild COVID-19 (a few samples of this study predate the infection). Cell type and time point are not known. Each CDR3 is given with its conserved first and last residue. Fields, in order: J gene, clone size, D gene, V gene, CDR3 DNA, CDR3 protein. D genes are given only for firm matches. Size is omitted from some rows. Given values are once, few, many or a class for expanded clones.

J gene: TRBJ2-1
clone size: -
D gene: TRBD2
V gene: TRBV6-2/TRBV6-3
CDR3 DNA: TGTGCCAGCAGTTACCCAGGGACTACTCACAATGAGCAGTTCTTC
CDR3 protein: CASSYPGTTHNEQFF

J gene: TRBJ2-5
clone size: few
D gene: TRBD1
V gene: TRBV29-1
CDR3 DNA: TGCAGCGTTGTGGGACAGGGGGGAGGGGAGACCCAGTACTTC
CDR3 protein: CSVVGQGGGETQYF

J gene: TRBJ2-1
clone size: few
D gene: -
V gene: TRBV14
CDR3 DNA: TGTGCCAGCAGCCCCCTGGAGCCGGCGAGCTCCTACAATGAGCAGTTCTTC
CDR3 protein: CASSPLEPASSYNEQFF

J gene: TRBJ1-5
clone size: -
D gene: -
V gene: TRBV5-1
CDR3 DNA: TGCGCCAGCAGCTTGGTAGGGGCGGCCAATCAGCCCCAGCATTTT
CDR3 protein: CASSLVGAANQPQHF

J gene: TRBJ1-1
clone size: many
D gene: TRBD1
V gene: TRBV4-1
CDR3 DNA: TGCGCCAGCAGCCAATTCCGGGACAGGGGCGCTGAAGCTTTCTTT
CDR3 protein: CASSQFRDRGAEAFF

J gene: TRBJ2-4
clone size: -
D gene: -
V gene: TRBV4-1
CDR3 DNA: TGCGCCAGCAGCCCGGGGGCCGCGGGGAACATTCAGTACTTC
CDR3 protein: CASSPGAAGNIQYF

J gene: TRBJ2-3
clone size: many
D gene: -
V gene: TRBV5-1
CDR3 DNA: TGCGCCAGCAGCCCGATTCCACAGGGAGATACGCAGTATTTT
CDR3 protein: CASSPIPQGDTQYF

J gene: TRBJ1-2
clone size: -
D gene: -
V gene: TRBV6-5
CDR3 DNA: TGTGCCAGCAGTTACGATTCGGGCGGATTCTATGGCTACACCTTC
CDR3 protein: CASSYDSGGFYGYTF

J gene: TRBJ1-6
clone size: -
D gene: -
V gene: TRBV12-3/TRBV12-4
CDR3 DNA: TGTGCCAGCAGTCTCAGGGGTAGGGATTCACCCCTCCACTTT
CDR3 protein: CASSLRGRDSPLHF

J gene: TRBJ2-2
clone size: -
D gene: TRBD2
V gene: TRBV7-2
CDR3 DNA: TGTGCCAGCAGCCGGGGCGGGAGGAACACCGGGGAGCTGTTTTTT
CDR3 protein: CASSRGGRNTGELFF

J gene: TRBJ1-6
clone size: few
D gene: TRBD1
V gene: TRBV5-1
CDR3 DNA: TGCGCCAGCAGCCAGGGACAGAGCTCCTATAATTCACCCCTCCACTTT
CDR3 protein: CASSQGQSSYNSPLHF

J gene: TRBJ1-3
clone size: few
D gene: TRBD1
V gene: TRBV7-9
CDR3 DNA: TGTGCCAGCCGGGGGACAGGCGTAAGCTCTGGAAACACCATATATTTT
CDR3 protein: CASRGTGVSSGNTIYF

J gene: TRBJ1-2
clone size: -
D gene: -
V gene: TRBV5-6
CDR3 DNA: TGTGCCAGCAGCTTGGAGCTGTGGACAGTCCGACATGGCTACACCTTC
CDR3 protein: CASSLELWTVRHGYTF

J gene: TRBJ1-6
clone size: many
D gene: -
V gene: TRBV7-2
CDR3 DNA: TGTGCCAGCAGCCCTGCTCAGGGGAATTCACCCCTCCACTTT
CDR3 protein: CASSPAQGNSPLHF

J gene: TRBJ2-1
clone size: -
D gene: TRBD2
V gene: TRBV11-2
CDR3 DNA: TGTGCCAGCAGCTTAGTCCTGGGACTAGCGGGGTTTGAGCAGTTCTTC
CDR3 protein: CASSLVLGLAGFEQFF

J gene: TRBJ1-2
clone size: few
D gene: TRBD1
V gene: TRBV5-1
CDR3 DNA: TGCGCCAGCAGCGCGGACAGGGGCTATGGCTACACCTTC
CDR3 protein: CASSADRGYGYTF

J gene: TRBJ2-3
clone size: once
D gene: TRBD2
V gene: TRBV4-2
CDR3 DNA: TGTGCCAGCAGCCAAGAACCCCTAGCGGGGGGCCCAGATACGCAGTATTTT
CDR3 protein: CASSQEPLAGGPDTQYF

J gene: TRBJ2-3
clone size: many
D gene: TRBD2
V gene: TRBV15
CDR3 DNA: TGTGCCACCAGCAGTCCGATAGCGGGGAGGGATACGCAGTATTTT
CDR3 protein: CATSSPIAGRDTQYF

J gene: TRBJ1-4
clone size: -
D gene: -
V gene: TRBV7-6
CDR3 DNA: TGTGCCAGCAGCGAGACAGGTTTTGCAACTAATGAAAAACTGTTTTTT
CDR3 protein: CASSETGFATNEKLFF

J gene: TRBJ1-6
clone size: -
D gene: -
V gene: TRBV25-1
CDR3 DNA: TGTGCCAGCAGTTTAACCGACGGAGACTCACCCCTCCACTTT
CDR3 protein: CASSLTDGDSPLHF

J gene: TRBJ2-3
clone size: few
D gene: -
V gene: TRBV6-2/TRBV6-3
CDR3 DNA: TGTGCCAGCAGTGGAACAAGCCTCTTCACAGATACGCAGTATTTT
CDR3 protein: CASSGTSLFTDTQYF

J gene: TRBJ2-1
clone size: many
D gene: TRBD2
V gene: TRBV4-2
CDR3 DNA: TGTGCCAGCAGCCTCCGGGTAGCGGGCGGGGGGGAAAATGAGCAGTTCTTC
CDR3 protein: CASSLRVAGGGENEQFF

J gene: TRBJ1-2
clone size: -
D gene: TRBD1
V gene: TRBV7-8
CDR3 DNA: TGTGCCAGCAGCCCCGAGAGGGGGCTCGGCGGCTACACCTTC
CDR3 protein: CASSPERGLGGYTF

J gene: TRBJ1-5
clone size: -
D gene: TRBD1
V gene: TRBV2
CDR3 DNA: TGTGCCAGCAGTGAAGGCCCAGGGGGACTCAATCAGCCCCAGCATTTT
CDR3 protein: CASSEGPGGLNQPQHF

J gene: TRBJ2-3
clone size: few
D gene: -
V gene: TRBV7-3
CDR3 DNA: TGTGCCAGCAGCTTAAGAAGGCAGCGGAATCCTTGGGGGGGCACAGATACGCAGTATTTT
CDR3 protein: CASSLRRQRNPWGGTDTQYF

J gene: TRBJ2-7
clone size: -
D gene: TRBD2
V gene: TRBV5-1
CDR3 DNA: TGCGCCAGCAGCTTGGCCCCGGGGGGATCAACCTACGAGCAGTACTTC
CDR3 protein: CASSLAPGGSTYEQYF

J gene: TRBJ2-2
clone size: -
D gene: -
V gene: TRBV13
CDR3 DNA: TGTGCCAGCAGGGGGGGTTTAACCACCGGGGAGCTGTTTTTT
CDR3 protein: CASRGGLTTGELFF

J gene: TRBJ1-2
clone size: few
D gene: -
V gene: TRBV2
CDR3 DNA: TGTGCCAGCGGTCCCCGAGTGTCGGGGGGCGCAGGTCATGGCTACACCTTC
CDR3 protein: CASGPRVSGGAGHGYTF

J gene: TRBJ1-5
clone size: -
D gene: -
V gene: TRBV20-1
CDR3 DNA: TGCAGTATAGGCCTTGGGGTCCTTAGCAATCAGCCCCAGCATTTT
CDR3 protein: CSIGLGVLSNQPQHF

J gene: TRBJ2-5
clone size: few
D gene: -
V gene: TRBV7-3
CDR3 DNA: TGTGCCAGCAGCTTAACAGGGGGACTCCAAGAGACCCAGTACTTC
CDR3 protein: CASSLTGGLQETQYF

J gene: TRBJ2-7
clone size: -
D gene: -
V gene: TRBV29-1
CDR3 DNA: TGCAGCGTGGGGGCTAGCAGCTACGAGCAGTACTTC
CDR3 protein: CSVGASSYEQYF